This is a list of T cell receptor beta chains from one sample in a study of blood T cell repertoires in COVID-19. Profiling relied on immunoSEQ multiplex PCR, and the TCRdb table lists in-frame clones only, not all of them. Of around 140,000 clones detected, more than 75% appear once; the ten largest clones hold 4.5% to 6%. What was sequenced was peripheral blood. These receptors came from a human donor in a cohort sampled during active COVID-19. CDR3s include the opening cysteine and the closing phenylalanine or tryptophan. Expanded clones get a size class; other rows say once, few or many, or leave the size out.

V | size | CDR3
TRBV6-5 | once | CASSKTGDSPLHF
TRBV5-6 | once | CASSLPGQGPGYTF
TRBV5-1 | - | CASSPLGAGTAYEQYF
TRBV6-6 | - | CASSYSIAEAGGGYTF
TRBV19 | - | CASSVDREYEQYF
TRBV28 | - | CASNRAGTLLNTEAFF
TRBV6-5 | - | CASGGQASTDTQYF
TRBV7-2 | - | CASSSNGGALREQYF
TRBV9 | - | CATPRGPGTSPHNEQFF
TRBV11-2 | - | CASSLGGWGLETQYF
TRBV5-4 | - | CASSLTQAAIPYEQYF
TRBV3-1/TRBV3-2 | - | CASRQSGILAGELFF
TRBV19 | - | CASSPPTGDNYGYTF
TRBV19 | - | CASSFSPSSETQYF
TRBV6-5 | - | CASLLGQGGDTQYF
TRBV13 | - | CASSLATSGGTYEQYF
TRBV5-1 | - | CASSLDGGAGGDTQYF
TRBV19 | - | CASSLTASGANVLTF
TRBV21-1 | once | CASTRTPWCREETQYF
TRBV4-2 | - | CASSQDYGLNSDEQFF
TRBV19 | - | CASTGDRGYGYTF
TRBV6-1 | - | CASSELLAGVRGTDTQYF
TRBV7-2 | - | CASSSHRVSGANVLTF
TRBV28 | - | CASSSDSSGLSTDTQYF
TRBV28 | few | CASSRAGTSSNQPQHF
TRBV19 | - | CASRAGLAGAPYQETQYF
TRBV11-2 | - | CASSLVQGGTEAFF
TRBV6-6 | few | CASRRQGTAFGGYTF
TRBV28 | - | CASSLPQGERQPQHF
TRBV5-1 | - | CASSLGLVIPETQYF
TRBV7-6 | - | CASSLAWPMNTEAFF
TRBV3-1/TRBV3-2 | many | CASSQRTAGYGYTF
TRBV3-1/TRBV3-2 | - | CASSQINYNEQFF
TRBV4-1 | few | CASSQTPGKEPQHF
TRBV6-5 | - | CASTHGGQGDYEQYF
TRBV21-1 | - | CASSKGSRVTDTGELFF
TRBV12-3/TRBV12-4 | - | CASSLIHNYGYTF
TRBV27 | - | CASSPGRGRADTQYF
TRBV10-3 | - | CAISDSRLAGNTGELFF
TRBV29-1 | - | CSLGGGLGDTQYF